The clone carrying this T cell receptor beta chain was seen at least ten times. Amplification yielded TCR beta CDR3 regions, with RNA transcripts as the source. RT-PCR in the first round (using the HTBI primer set) targeted the TCR CDR3. MiXCR was run by TCRdb on the multiplex PCR reads, yielding one entry per CDR3 protein. Of under 800,000 distinct CDR3 sequences listed, 14% are singletons. Between the trimmed V and J ends, which lost 6 bases and 0 bases, there was a span of 11 bases. Germline CDR1 is LNHDA and CDR2 is SQIVND (reference sequence). The CDR3 extends over 15 amino acids. This record comes from a study of T cells in Graves' hyperthyroidism and ophthalmopathy. These patients, aged 18 to 65, had recently diagnosed hyperthyroidism lasting under 2 months. The PBMCs were taken from over 9.5 ml of fresh peripheral blood.

This chain connects TRBV19 to TRBJ2-2; D remains unclear. Sequenced input: blood. This receptor was taken from a woman aged 18-35 years with Graves' hyperthyroidism. The CDR3: CASRGLTANTGELFF. Here the CDR3 DNA reads TGTGCCAGTAGAGGCCTAACCGCGAACACCGGGGAGCTGTTTTTT. The full variable domain, completed using reference TRBV19 and TRBJ2-2, is DGGITQSPKYLFRKEGQNVTLSCEQNLNHDAMYWYRQDPGQGLRLIYYSQIVNDFQKGDIAEGYSVSREKKESFPLTVTSAQKNPTAFYLCASRGLTANTGELFFGEGSRLTVL.